This TCR beta chain was found in a study of spatial heterogeneity in lung cancer. Study details: Where available, sequencing covered follow-up PBMC samples, taken at a median of approximately 2 years after resection. Sequence detection consistently recorded a greater number of beta-chain than alpha-chain sequences.

The time point here: blood at routine non-recurrence follow-up after resection. The study sequenced unsorted whole RNA from tumor, nontumor lung or frozen PBMC. This clonotype has a count of ten or more. V shed 5 bases and J shed 4 bases, with 11 bases lying between them. This CDR3 comprises 13 residues. Germline lookup yields CDR1 SGHNT and CDR2 YENEEA. All TCR cDNA molecules were individually tagged with a unique molecular identifier. Each CDR3 protein gets one entry after TCRdb re-called the 5' RACE reads with MiXCR. The repertoire has about 38,000 distinct CDR3 sequences, 6% to 9.5% of them found once; the top ten carry about a tenth.

The rearrangement uses TRBV11-3 and TRBJ2-5; D not certain. This TCR was sampled from a male donor with early-stage non-small cell lung cancer. The sequenced sample was PBMCs, obtained at follow-up. The CDR3 region is CASSTGPGETQYF. CDR3 sequence (DNA): TGTGCCAGCAGCACTGGACCCGGAGAGACCCAGTACTTC.